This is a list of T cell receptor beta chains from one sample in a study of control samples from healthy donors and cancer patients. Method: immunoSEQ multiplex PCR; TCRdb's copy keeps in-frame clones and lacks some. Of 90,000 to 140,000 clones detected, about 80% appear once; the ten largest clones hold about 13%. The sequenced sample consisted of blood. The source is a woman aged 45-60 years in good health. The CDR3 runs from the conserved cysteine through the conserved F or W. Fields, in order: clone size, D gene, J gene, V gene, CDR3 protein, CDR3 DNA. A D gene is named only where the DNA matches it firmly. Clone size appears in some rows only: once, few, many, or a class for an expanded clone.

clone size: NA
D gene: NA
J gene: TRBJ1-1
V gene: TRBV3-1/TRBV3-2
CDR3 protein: CASSQILNTEAFF
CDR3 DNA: TGTGCCAGCAGCCAGATACTGAACACTGAAGCTTTCTTT

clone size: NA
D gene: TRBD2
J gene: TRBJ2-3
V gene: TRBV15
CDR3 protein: CATSRGTSGTDTQYF
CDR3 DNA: TGTGCCACCAGCCGTGGGACTAGCGGGACAGATACGCAGTATTTT

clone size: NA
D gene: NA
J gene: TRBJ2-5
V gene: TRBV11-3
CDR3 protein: CASQSTQGSEAQYF
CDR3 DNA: TGTGCCAGCCAATCCACACAGGGATCTGAGGCCCAGTACTTC

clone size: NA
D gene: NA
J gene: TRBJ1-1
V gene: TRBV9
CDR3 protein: CASSHTGNTEAFF
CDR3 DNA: TGTGCCAGCAGCCACACAGGGAACACTGAAGCTTTCTTT

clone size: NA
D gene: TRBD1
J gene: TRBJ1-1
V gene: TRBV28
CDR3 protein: CASSWGRGTEAFF
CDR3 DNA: TGTGCCAGCAGCTGGGGCAGGGGGACTGAAGCTTTCTTT

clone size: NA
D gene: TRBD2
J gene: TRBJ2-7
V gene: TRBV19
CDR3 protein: CASSIGLALPYEQYF
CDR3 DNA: TGTGCCAGTAGTATAGGACTAGCTTTGCCCTACGAGCAGTACTTC

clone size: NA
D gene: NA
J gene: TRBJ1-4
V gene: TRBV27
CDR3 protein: CASSQRQSNEKLFF
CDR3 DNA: TGTGCCAGCAGTCAAAGACAAAGTAATGAAAAACTGTTTTTT

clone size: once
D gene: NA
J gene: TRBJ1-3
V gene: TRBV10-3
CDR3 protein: CAIRLDADSGNTIYF
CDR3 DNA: TGTGCCATCAGATTAGACGCAGACTCTGGAAACACCATATATTTT

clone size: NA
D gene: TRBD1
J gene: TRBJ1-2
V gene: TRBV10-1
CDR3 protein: CASSDPQGFNYGYTF
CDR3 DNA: TGCGCCAGCAGTGATCCACAGGGGTTTAACTATGGCTACACCTTC

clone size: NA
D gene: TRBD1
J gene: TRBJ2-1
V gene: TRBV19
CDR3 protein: CASSTSRDRLSSYNEQFF
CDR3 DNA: TGTGCCAGTAGTACGTCCCGGGACAGGTTAAGCTCCTACAATGAGCAGTTCTTC

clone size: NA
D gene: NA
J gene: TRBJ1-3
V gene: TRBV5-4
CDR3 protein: CASSLVGGGRNTIYF
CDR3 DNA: TGTGCCAGCAGCTTGGTTGGCGGCGGGAGGAACACCATATATTTT

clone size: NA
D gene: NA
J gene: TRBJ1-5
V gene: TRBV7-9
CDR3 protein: CASSLVGGTQHF
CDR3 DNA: TGTGCCAGCAGCTTAGTGGGGGGGACCCAGCATTTT

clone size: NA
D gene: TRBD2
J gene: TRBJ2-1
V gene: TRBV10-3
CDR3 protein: CALQGEGRYNEQFF
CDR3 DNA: TGTGCCCTCCAAGGGGAGGGGAGATACAATGAGCAGTTCTTC

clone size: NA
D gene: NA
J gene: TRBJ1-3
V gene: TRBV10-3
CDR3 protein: CAIKQDLSGNTIYF
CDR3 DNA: TGTGCCATCAAACAGGATCTCTCTGGAAACACCATATATTTT

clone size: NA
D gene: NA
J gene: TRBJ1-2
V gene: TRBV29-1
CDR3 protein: CSVEDLGGRGYTF
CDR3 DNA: TGCAGCGTTGAAGATTTGGGGGGTCGCGGCTACACCTTC

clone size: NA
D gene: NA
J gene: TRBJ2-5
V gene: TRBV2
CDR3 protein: CASSDPLDSEWSETQYF
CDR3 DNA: TGTGCCAGCAGTGACCCCCTGGACAGTGAGTGGAGTGAGACCCAGTACTTC

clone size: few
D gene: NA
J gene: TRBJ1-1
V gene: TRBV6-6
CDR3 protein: CASSRAGEAFF
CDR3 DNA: TGTGCCAGCAGTCGGGCAGGGGAAGCTTTCTTT

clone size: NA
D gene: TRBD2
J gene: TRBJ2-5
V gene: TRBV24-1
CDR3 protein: CATSEWTSGRETQYF
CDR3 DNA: TGTGCCACCAGTGAGTGGACTAGCGGGAGGGAGACCCAGTACTTC

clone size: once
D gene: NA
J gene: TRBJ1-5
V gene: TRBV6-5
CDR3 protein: CATKQTAYSNQPQHF
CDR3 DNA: TGTGCCACCAAGCAGACAGCATATAGCAATCAGCCCCAGCATTTT

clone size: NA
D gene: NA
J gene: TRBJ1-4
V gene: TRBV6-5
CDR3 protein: CASRNVHATNEKLFF
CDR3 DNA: TGTGCCAGCAGAAACGTTCATGCAACTAATGAAAAACTGTTTTTT

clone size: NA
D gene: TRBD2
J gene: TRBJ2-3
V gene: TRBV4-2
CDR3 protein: CASSERLAGDIDTQYF
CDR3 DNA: TGTGCCAGCAGCGAACGACTAGCGGGGGACATAGATACGCAGTATTTT

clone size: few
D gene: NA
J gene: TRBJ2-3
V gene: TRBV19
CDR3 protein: CASSFTTSDTQYF
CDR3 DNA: TGTGCCAGTAGTTTCACGACCTCAGATACGCAGTATTTT

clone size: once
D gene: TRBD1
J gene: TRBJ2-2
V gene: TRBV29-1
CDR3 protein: CSVPGTGDGELFF
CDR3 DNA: TGCAGCGTCCCCGGGACAGGGGACGGGGAGCTGTTTTTT

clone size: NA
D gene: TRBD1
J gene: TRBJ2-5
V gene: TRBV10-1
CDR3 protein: CASSESGQGETQYF
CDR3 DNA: TGCGCCAGTAGTGAGTCAGGACAGGGGGAGACCCAGTACTTC

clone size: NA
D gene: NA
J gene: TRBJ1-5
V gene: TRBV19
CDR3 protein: CASSSAGLGNQPQHF
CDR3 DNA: TGTGCCAGTAGTTCAGCAGGGCTTGGCAATCAGCCCCAGCATTTT

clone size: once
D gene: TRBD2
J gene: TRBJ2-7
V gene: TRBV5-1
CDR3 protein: CASSLVASGGEMEQYF
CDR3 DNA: TGCGCCAGCAGCTTGGTGGCTAGCGGGGGGGAAATGGAGCAGTACTTC

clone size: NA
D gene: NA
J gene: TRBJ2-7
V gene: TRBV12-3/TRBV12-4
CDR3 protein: CASNRGGSYEQYF
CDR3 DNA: TGTGCCAGCAACCGGGGAGGCTCCTACGAGCAGTACTTC

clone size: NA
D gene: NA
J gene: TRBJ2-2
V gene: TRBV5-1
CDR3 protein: CASSLGDTNTGELFF
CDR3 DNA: TGCGCCAGCAGCTTGGGGGACACCAACACCGGGGAGCTGTTTTTT

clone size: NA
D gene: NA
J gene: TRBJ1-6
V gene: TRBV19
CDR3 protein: CASSKGGIGSPLHF
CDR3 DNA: TGTGCCAGTAGTAAGGGAGGAATTGGTTCACCCCTCCACTTT

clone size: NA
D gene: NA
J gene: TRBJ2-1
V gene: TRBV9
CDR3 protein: CASSDRVRGTYPQTRYNEQFF
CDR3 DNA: TGTGCCAGCAGTGATAGGGTGCGGGGCACATATCCTCAAACCCGATACAATGAGCAGTTCTTC

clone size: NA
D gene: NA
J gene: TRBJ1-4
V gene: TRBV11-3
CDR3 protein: CASSLGGEGEKLFF
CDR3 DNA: TGTGCCAGCAGCTTAGGAGGGGAAGGGGAAAAACTGTTTTTT

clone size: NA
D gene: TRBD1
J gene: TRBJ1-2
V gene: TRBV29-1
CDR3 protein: CSVQDRGGYTF
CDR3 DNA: TGCAGCGTTCAGGACAGGGGTGGCTACACCTTC

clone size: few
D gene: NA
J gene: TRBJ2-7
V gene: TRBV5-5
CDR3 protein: CASSLSADLRSYEQYF
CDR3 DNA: TGTGCCAGCAGCTTGTCCGCGGACTTGCGATCCTACGAGCAGTACTTC

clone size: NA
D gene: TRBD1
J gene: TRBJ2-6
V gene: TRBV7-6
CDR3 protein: CASSLTGGAGANVLTF
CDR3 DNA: TGTGCCAGCAGCCTGACAGGGGGCGCTGGGGCCAACGTCCTGACTTTC

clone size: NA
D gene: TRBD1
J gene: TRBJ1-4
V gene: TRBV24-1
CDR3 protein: CATSDLGRGHEKLFF
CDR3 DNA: TGTGCCACCAGTGATTTGGGGAGGGGGCATGAAAAACTGTTTTTT

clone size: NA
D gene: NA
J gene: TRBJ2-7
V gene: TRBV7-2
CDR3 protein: CASSPEVASYYEQYF
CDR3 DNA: TGTGCCAGCAGCCCTGAGGTAGCGAGCTACTACGAGCAGTACTTC

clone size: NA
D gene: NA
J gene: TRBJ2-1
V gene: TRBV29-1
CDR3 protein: CSVEGAELRNEQFF
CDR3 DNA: TGCAGCGTTGAGGGGGCTGAACTACGGAATGAGCAGTTCTTC

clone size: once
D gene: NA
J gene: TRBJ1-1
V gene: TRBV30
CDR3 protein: CAWSPWPEAFF
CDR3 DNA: TGTGCCTGGAGTCCTTGGCCTGAAGCTTTCTTT

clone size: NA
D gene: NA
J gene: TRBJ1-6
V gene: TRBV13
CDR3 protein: CASSFRAANSPLHF
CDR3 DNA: TGTGCCAGCAGCTTTCGGGCCGCTAATTCACCCCTCCACTTT

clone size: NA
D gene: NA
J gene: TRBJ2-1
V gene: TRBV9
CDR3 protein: CASSVANNNEQFF
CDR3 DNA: TGTGCCAGCAGCGTAGCTAATAACAATGAGCAGTTCTTC

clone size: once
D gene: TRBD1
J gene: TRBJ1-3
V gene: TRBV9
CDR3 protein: CASSVGPGDRGGSGNTIYF
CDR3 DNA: TGTGCCAGCAGCGTAGGGCCGGGGGACAGGGGAGGCTCTGGAAACACCATATATTTT